This T cell receptor (beta chain) was observed in a study of technical replicates of blood from several donors. Measured with immunoSEQ multiplex PCR; TCRdb has only the in-frame clones, and not every one. The data contain 85,000 to 100,000 clones, roughly 96% of them singletons. CDR1 and CDR2 (germline): SNHLY, FYNNEI. With V trimmed by 6 bases and J by 5 bases, 5 bases remained unmatched. The CDR3 has 16 residues. The specimen was T cells isolated from PBMCs. V and J are TRBV2 and TRBJ2-2; 14 bases agree with TRBD2. This clonotype originated in a human donor in good health. The CDR3 region has the DNA TGTGCCAGCAGGACTAGCGGGGGGGCCCAAACCGGGGAGCTGTTTTTT. Translating gives CASRTSGGAQTGELFF.